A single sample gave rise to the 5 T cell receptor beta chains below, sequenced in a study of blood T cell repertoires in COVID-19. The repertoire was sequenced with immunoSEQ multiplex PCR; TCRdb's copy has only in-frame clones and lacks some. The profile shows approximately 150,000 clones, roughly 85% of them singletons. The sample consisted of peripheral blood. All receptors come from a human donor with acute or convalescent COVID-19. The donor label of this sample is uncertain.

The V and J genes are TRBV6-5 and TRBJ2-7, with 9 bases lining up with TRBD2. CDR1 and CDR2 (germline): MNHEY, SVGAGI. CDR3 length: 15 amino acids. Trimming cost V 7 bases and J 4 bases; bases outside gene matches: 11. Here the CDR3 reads CASISRGGGAYEQYF. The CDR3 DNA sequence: TGTGCCAGCATAAGTAGAGGCGGGGGGGCTTACGAGCAGTACTTC.

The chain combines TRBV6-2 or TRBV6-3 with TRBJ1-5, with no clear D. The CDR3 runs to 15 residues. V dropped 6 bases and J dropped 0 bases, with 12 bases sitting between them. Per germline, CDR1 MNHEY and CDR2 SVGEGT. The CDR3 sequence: CASSDTGVSNQPQHF. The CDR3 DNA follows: TGTGCCAGCAGCGATACCGGGGTTAGCAATCAGCCCCAGCATTTT.

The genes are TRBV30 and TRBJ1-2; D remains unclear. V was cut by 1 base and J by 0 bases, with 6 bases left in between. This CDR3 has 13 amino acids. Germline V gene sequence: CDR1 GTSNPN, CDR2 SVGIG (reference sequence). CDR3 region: CAWSGQTNYGYTF. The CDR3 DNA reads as TGTGCCTGGAGTGGACAAACTAACTATGGCTACACCTTC.

The CDR3, as DNA: TGTGCCATCAGCCCTGAGGAATTCTATGGCTACACCTTC. This gives the protein CAISPEEFYGYTF. The V and J genes are TRBV10-3 and TRBJ1-2, with D uncertain. Germline V gene sequence: CDR1 ENHRY, CDR2 SYGVKD. This CDR3 has 13 residues. Trimming left V 6 bases short and J 4 bases short, with 12 bases between.

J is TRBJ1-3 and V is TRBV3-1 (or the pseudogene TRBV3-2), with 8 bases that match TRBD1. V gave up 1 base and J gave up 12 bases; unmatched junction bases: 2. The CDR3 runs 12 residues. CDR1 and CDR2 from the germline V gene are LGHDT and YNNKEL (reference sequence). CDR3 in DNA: TGTGCCAGCAGCCAAGGAGGGACAGGCATATATTTT. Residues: CASSQGGTGIYF.